This is a list of T cell receptor beta chains from one sample in a study of a mutant IDH1 vaccine in newly diagnosed glioma. The antigens of these receptors remain unknown. Assay used: immunoSEQ multiplex PCR; TCRdb lists only in-frame clones, some missing. The data hold 25,000 to 30,000 clones, with roughly nine tenths observed a single time. The material was PBMCs, obtained from a glioma patient whose treatment included an IDH1 peptide vaccine. These TCRs come from a young man with glioma. The conserved cysteine and the conserved F or W are not part of the CDR3 here. Fields, in order: V gene, CDR3 protein.

TRBV19 ASSRSGGGNTEAF
TRBV4-2 ASSQVGDYNEQF
TRBV5-3 ARRCEVRYEQY
TRBV5-1 ASSFSPTTTGELF
TRBV7-2 ASSLDLNTEAF
TRBV11-2 ASSFSGDTEAF
TRBV4-3 ASSQLQGSGYT
TRBV7-2 ASSLVVSTDTQY
TRBV19 ASKSDRRMNTEAF
TRBV6-6 ASNLQGNQPQH
TRBV13 ASSLVSPAGGPYEQY
TRBV30 AWSALGTVNTEAF
TRBV27 ASSLYGSYEQY
TRBV30 AWSVVAGTSNQPQH
TRBV25-1 ASSEYEGGPAF
TRBV11-2 ASSLVERTSYEQY
TRBV7-9 ASSPFRALGGNTEAF
TRBV29-1 SVRHQSGNEQF
TRBV7-2 ASSFSSSTEAF
TRBV11-2 ASSLDSRARGGELF
TRBV5-6 ASSRRGSNQPQH
TRBV29-1 SVVPSGRNSGELF
TRBV27 ASSLRQGTGTEAF
TRBV10-2 ASSGTGRPNTEAF
TRBV19 ASSITRPPGANVLT
TRBV5-6 ASSPGGGKLF
TRBV5-6 ASSPGPVNYEQY
TRBV5-1 ASSLDGLYGYT
TRBV27 ASSSLVGLNTEAF
TRBV5-1 ASSLGQGQGTEAF
TRBV2 ATGTSGRSGEQY
TRBV29-1 SVEVGTRGLMYNEQF
TRBV7-9 ASSHSGAIGYT
TRBV2 ASRGDEAGGNQPQH
TRBV30 AWTRDTDTQY
TRBV2 ASSAGTPKEKLF
TRBV29-1 SVAPGTGNYGYT
TRBV29-1 SVESQDRTDTQY
TRBV25-1 ASSDFLGGTEAF
TRBV19 ASKRSATNEKLF
TRBV2 ASTPGQGVTEAF